The clone carrying this T cell receptor (beta chain) was seen just once. The CDR3 is 18 residues long. Looked up from germline, CDR1 is WSHSY and CDR2 is SAAADI. The V gene end was trimmed by 2 bases and the J gene end by 3 bases; junction bases not matched to a gene: 6. This entry comes from a study of blood T cell repertoires in COVID-19. This table comes from immunoSEQ multiplex PCR, and its TCRdb copy is limited to in-frame clones, with some not included. This table has around 260,000 clones, less than 85% appearing once. The sample taken for sequencing was peripheral blood. The chain joins TRBV10-2 to TRBJ2-1; TRBD2 matches at 14 bases. This TCR was recovered from a man in his sixties who had recovered from COVID-19. The CDR3 sequence: CASSEGTSGSQNYNEQFF. DNA of the CDR3: TGCGCCAGCAGTGAGGGGACTAGCGGGAGTCAAAACTACAATGAGCAGTTCTTC.